This is a list of T cell receptor beta chains from one sample in a study of PD-L1 blockade in urothelial cancer. Sequencing was performed with immunoSEQ multiplex PCR; in TCRdb, only in-frame clones are kept and a portion is missing. There are approximately 47,000 clones in the sample; approximately 78% occur only once, and 1.5% to 2% lies in the top ten. Sequencing was performed on PBMCs, taken around atezolizumab (anti-PD-L1) treatment. Receptor source: a man in his forties or fifties with urothelial cancer. Both conserved end residues are part of each CDR3. The D gene is left open where the match is weak. Not every row has a clone size; where given, it reads once, few, many or a size class.

clone_size	d_call	v_call	j_call	cdr3_nt	cdr3_aa
-	-	TRBV9	TRBJ2-3	TGTGCCAGCAGCGTAGTATCTAGCCCTACGCAGTATTTT	CASSVVSSPTQYF
-	-	TRBV5-1	TRBJ2-7	TGCGCCAGTCAAGCTAGTACAACCTACGAGCAGTACTTC	CASQASTTYEQYF
-	TRBD1	TRBV7-2	TRBJ2-3	TGTGCCAGCAGCTCCGTCCTGACAGGGGAAGCTTATACGCAGTATTTT	CASSSVLTGEAYTQYF
few	TRBD1	TRBV6-5	TRBJ2-7	TGTGCCAGCATGTCGGACAGGAACTCCTACGAGCAGTACTTC	CASMSDRNSYEQYF
-	TRBD2	TRBV9	TRBJ2-5	TGTGCCAGCAGCGTAGAGCCAGCGGGAGGGGAGACCCAGTACTTC	CASSVEPAGGETQYF
-	-	TRBV9	TRBJ2-5	TGTGCCAGCAGCGGCGCTAGTGAGACCCAGTACTTC	CASSGASETQYF
-	TRBD2	TRBV19	TRBJ2-3	TGTGCCAGCGCGGGAGGGTGGGCAGATACGCAGTATTTT	CASAGGWADTQYF
few	-	TRBV5-1	TRBJ1-1	TGCGCCAGCAGCTTGGCGGGGATTTGGTTGAACACTGAAGCTTTCTTT	CASSLAGIWLNTEAFF
-	-	TRBV30	TRBJ1-5	TGTGCCTGGAGTCCAGGTCCCAATCAGCCCCAGCATTTT	CAWSPGPNQPQHF
-	-	TRBV7-2	TRBJ1-6	TGTGCCAGCAGCCCTGGCGGGGGTAACAAGGGATCACCCCTCCACTTT	CASSPGGGNKGSPLHF
-	TRBD1	TRBV6-5	TRBJ1-3	TGTGCCAGCAGAACCGGGACAGGGGTAAACACCATATATTTT	CASRTGTGVNTIYF
-	TRBD1	TRBV19	TRBJ1-1	TGTGCCAGTAGTATAGCGGACAGGGGGAACACTGAAGCTTTCTTT	CASSIADRGNTEAFF
once	-	TRBV9	TRBJ2-1	TGTGCCAGCAGCGTAGTGGCTAGCAATGAGCAGTTCTTC	CASSVVASNEQFF
-	-	TRBV5-4	TRBJ1-5	TGTGCCAGCAGCTTGCAGGGGCAAAGCAATCAGCCCCAGCATTTT	CASSLQGQSNQPQHF
-	-	TRBV6-1	TRBJ1-2	TGTGCCAGCAGCCAACAACAGGGCGCCTATGGCTACACCTTC	CASSQQQGAYGYTF
-	TRBD1	TRBV2	TRBJ2-7	TGTGCCAGCAGTGAGGGACAGGGGTCCGTGAGGAGAGCCTACGAGCAGTACTTC	CASSEGQGSVRRAYEQYF
once	TRBD1	TRBV14	TRBJ2-1	TGTGCCAGCAGCCGACTACAGGGGGGACGCGGTGAGCAGTTCTTC	CASSRLQGGRGEQFF
-	TRBD2	TRBV19	TRBJ2-1	TGTGCCAGTAGTCTTCTAGCGGGCCGGAGGAATGAGCAGTTCTTC	CASSLLAGRRNEQFF
once	-	TRBV7-2	TRBJ1-6	TGTGCCAGCAGAGTGGTTAGCTCCTATAATTCACCCCTCCACTTT	CASRVVSSYNSPLHF
-	-	TRBV27	TRBJ2-7	TGTGCCAGCAGTTTAAGGGCGGGATTTGTCGAGCAGTACTTC	CASSLRAGFVEQYF
-	-	TRBV4-2	TRBJ1-3	TGTGCCAGCAGCCAAGTTGCGGGGGCTGGAAACACCATATATTTT	CASSQVAGAGNTIYF